One and the same sample provided the 30 T cell receptor beta chains below, sequenced in a study of T cells in women clearing cervical HPV infection. The protocol was immunoSEQ multiplex PCR, while the TCRdb copy is restricted to in-frame clones and leaves out a portion. This repertoire includes around 17,000 clones. Sequencing was done on a sample of blood buffy coat. The receptors derive from a woman aged 18-69 years with a cervical HPV16 infection that either progressed to CIN3+ or cleared (not recorded which).

Comment on this clone: The junction shows a germline mismatch at one end, possibly a read error. The read ends 3 residues shy of where the CDR3 ends; the end is completed using the germline J gene. This chain uses TRBV2 with TRBJ2-7; D is unresolved. Germline lookup yields CDR1 SNHLY and CDR2 FYNNEI. The CDR3 runs 14 residues. CDR3 DNA, as far as it was read: TGTGCCGGCAGACCGCATCCCACTTCCTACGAG. The encoded protein is CAGRPHPTSYE. The full CDR3 protein is CAGRPHPTSYEQYF.

This clone is called medium-sized (0.01 to 0.1%) based on its frequency. Read coverage stops 3 residues before the CDR3 terminus; the germline J gene supplies the remainder. The rearrangement uses TRBV7-6 and TRBJ2-5, with 9 bases matching TRBD1. The CDR3 sequence is 17 residues long. J lost 5 bases, V lost 4 bases, and 14 bases had no gene match. Germline V gives CDR1 SGHVS, CDR2 FNYEAQ. CDR3 region: CASSSALIRTGEETQYF. CDR3 DNA (partial): TGTGCCAGCAGCTCGGCGCTCATTCGGACAGGGGAGGAGACC. Supplemented by reference TRBV7-6 and TRBJ2-5, the full variable domain reads GAGVSQSPRYKVTKRGQDVALRCDPISGHVSLYWYRQALGQGPEFLTYFNYEAQQDKSGLPNDRFSAERPEGSISTLTIQRTEQRDSAMYRCASSSALIRTGEETQYFGPGTRLLVL.

Regarding this clone: Germline and junction disagree at one end, which may indicate a read error. The read comes to an end 3 residues before the CDR3 does, leaving the germline J gene to fill in the end. The chain links TRBV4-2 to TRBJ2-2; possible D gene TRBD1, 5 bases. CDR1 and CDR2 (germline): LGHNA, YNFKEQ. This CDR3 comprises 17 residues. Incomplete CDR3 DNA: TGCGCCAGCAGCCAAGATTTGTGGACATTGAACACCGGGGAG. It translates to CASSQDLWTLNTGE. The whole CDR3 protein is CASSQDLWTLNTGELFF.

Note on this clone: The CDR3 goes on 3 residues after the read ends, and that part is filled in from the germline J gene. V gene TRBV29-1 combines with J gene TRBJ1-6; D is undetermined. The V end was cut by 1 base, the J end by 10 bases, with 14 bases between. There are 14 residues in the CDR3. Germline CDR1 is SQVTM and CDR2 is ANQGSEA. CDR3 sequence reads: CSVEGEGGGSPLHF. The sequenced CDR3 bases are TGCAGCGTTGAAGGAGAGGGAGGCGGGTCACCC.

Turning to this clone: Coverage ceases 3 residues before the CDR3 finishes, and the germline J gene fills in the end. V is TRBV5-1 and J is TRBJ2-1; 12 nucleotides agree with TRBD2. CDR3 length: 14 residues. V shed 6 bases and J 8 bases; nucleotides not matched to a gene: 6. Germline-derived CDR1 and CDR2 are SGHRS and YFSETQ. This CDR3 is CASTGLAGSYEQFF. The CDR3 DNA, read in part, is TGCGCCAGCACAGGACTAGCGGGGAGCTATGAG.

The CDR3 spells CASSLLVGPATQYF. The sequenced part of the CDR3 DNA is TGTGCCAGCAGTTTACTCGTGGGCCCGGCGACC. The V call is TRBV6-2 or TRBV6-3, the J call TRBJ2-5; D is uncertain. Read sequence stops 3 residues before the CDR3 end, and the germline J gene provides the missing end. This CDR3 comprises 14 residues. The germline gives CDR1 MNHEY, CDR2 SVGEGT. V dropped 4 bases and J dropped 7 bases, with 16 bases sitting between them.

Concerning this clone: The read finishes 3 residues shy of the CDR3 end, and the germline J gene is used to complete it. The V call is TRBV2, the J call TRBJ1-1; D gene uncertain. CDR1 SNHLY and CDR2 FYNNEI come from the germline V gene. CDR3 length equals 14 residues. Here the CDR3 reads CASSEMGLEFSAFF. The part of the CDR3 DNA that was read is TGTGCCAGCAGTGAAATGGGTCTAGAGTTTTCG. The whole variable domain, filled in from reference TRBV2 and TRBJ1-1, reads EPEVTQTPSHQVTQMGQEVILRCVPISNHLYFYWYRQILGQKVEFLVSFYNNEISEKSEIFDDQFSVERPDGSNFTLKIRSTKLEDSAMYFCASSEMGLEFSAFFGQGTRLTVV.

A note on this clone: The sequence runs out 3 residues before the end of the CDR3; the remainder is reconstructed from the germline J gene. The chain couples TRBV18 to TRBJ2-3; TRBD1 is a possible D gene (6 bases). The ends were cut back, 1 base at V and 7 bases at J, with 18 bases in the middle. Per the germline V gene, CDR1 is KGHSH and CDR2 is LQKENI. The CDR3 covers 16 residues. The CDR3 here is CASSPREKGDLNTQYF. The sequenced part of the CDR3 DNA is TGTGCCAGCTCACCACGGGAAAAGGGGGATTTAAATACG.

For this clone: The CDR3 extends 3 residues past the end of the read, so its final part is completed from the germline J gene. The chain couples TRBV5-4 to TRBJ2-3; D might be TRBD2 (6 bases). Germline CDR1 SGHNT, CDR2 YYREEE (reference sequence). V was trimmed by 9 bases and J by 6 bases, leaving 20 bases between them. The CDR3 covers 14 residues. The CDR3 bases that were read are TGTGCCACCACGCCCGCGGGATCCCCCGATACG. This gives the protein CATTPAGSPDT. The full CDR3 reads CATTPAGSPDTQYF. Filled out from reference TRBV5-4 and TRBJ2-3, the complete variable domain reads ETGVTQSPTHLIKTRGQQVTLRCSSQSGHNTVSWYQQALGQGPQFIFQYYREEENGRGNFPPRFSGLQFPNYSSELNVNALELDDSALYLCATTPAGSPDTQYFGPGTRLTVL.

Regarding this clone: The CDR3 extends 3 residues past the end of the read, so its final part is completed from the germline J gene. V is TRBV10-3 and J is TRBJ2-1; TRBD1 might be the D (6 bases). This CDR3 comprises 15 residues. V dropped 4 bases and J dropped 9 bases, with 19 bases sitting between them. The V gene's germline CDR1 is ENHRY and CDR2 SYGVKD. CDR3 DNA, as far as it was read: TGTGCCATCAGTGGCTCGACAGGAGGTCTGGGTGAG. Protein product: CAISGSTGGLGE. The entire CDR3 is CAISGSTGGLGEQFF.

Regarding this clone: The read terminates 3 residues before the CDR3 end, so the remaining end is supplied by the germline J gene. The V call is TRBV6-4, the J call TRBJ2-1; 11 bases are shared with TRBD2. Germline lookup yields CDR1 MRHNA and CDR2 SNTAGT. This CDR3 contains 15 residues. Germline trimming cut 5 bases from V and 5 bases from J; bases unmatched to any gene: 5. CDR3 protein: CASSLSGGANNEQFF. The CDR3 bases that were read are TGTGCCAGCAGTCTTAGCGGGGGGGCCAACAATGAG.

Regarding this clone: The read is 3 residues too short to cover the CDR3 end, so that end is filled in from the germline J gene. This sequence joins TRBV30 and TRBJ1-1; the D is unclear. Germline-derived CDR1 and CDR2 are GTSNPN and SVGIG (reference sequence). This CDR3 region has 13 residues. Between the trimmed V and J ends, which lost 2 bases and 6 bases, there was a span of 13 bases. This CDR3 is CAWSTGRYSEAFF. The part of the CDR3 DNA that was read is TGTGCCTGGAGTACGGGGAGATACTCTGAA.

On this clone itself: The read gets to within 3 residues of the CDR3 end, and the germline J gene fills in the rest. The gene calls are TRBV7-2 and TRBJ2-7, with TRBD2 matching over 7 bases. Germline V CDR1 and CDR2: SGHTA, FQGNSA. Trimming removed 5 bases from V and 4 bases from J; junction bases left unmatched: 8. The CDR3 has 14 amino acids. The CDR3 sequence is CASSPVRGEYEQYF. The CDR3 DNA, read in part, is TGTGCCAGCAGCCCAGTCCGGGGGGAATACGAG.

Regarding this clone: The CDR3 end is not reached by the read, which stops 3 residues before it; the germline J gene fills it in. The V gene is TRBV7-2, the J gene TRBJ2-1, with 13 bases aligning to TRBD2. With 5 bases clipped from V and 6 bases from J, the junction kept 4 bases outside the gene matches. The CDR3 is 15 amino acids. The germline V gene encodes CDR1 SGHTA and CDR2 FQGNSA. CDR3 region: CASSLGLAGSNEQFF. The sequenced CDR3 bases are TGTGCCAGCAGCCTGGGACTAGCGGGGTCCAATGAG.

A word on this clone: Read coverage stops 3 residues before the CDR3 terminus; the germline J gene supplies the remainder. The chain is built from TRBV20-1 and TRBJ2-5; D is possibly TRBD1 (5 bases). Trimming cost V 3 bases and J 6 bases, with 17 bases left between them. The CDR3 runs to 14 residues. CDR1 and CDR2 (germline): DFQATT, SNEGSKA (reference sequence). The CDR3 sequence: CSASFPDSLKTQYF. The CDR3 DNA, read in part, is TGCAGTGCTAGTTTTCCCGACAGTTTAAAGACC.

Remarks on this clone: Coverage ceases 3 residues before the CDR3 finishes, and the germline J gene fills in the end. The V and J genes are TRBV5-4 and TRBJ1-2; 8 bases line up with TRBD1. Trimming took 1 base from V and 3 from J; bases not matched to a gene: 2. Germline CDR1 and CDR2: SGHNT and YYREEE (reference sequence). The CDR3 totals 14 residues. Partial CDR3 DNA: TGTGCCAGCAGCTTGCAGGGGGCACACTATGGC. This gives the protein CASSLQGAHYG. The full CDR3 reads CASSLQGAHYGYTF. The whole variable domain, filled in from reference TRBV5-4 and TRBJ1-2, reads ETGVTQSPTHLIKTRGQQVTLRCSSQSGHNTVSWYQQALGQGPQFIFQYYREEENGRGNFPPRFSGLQFPNYSSELNVNALELDDSALYLCASSLQGAHYGYTFGSGTRLTVV.

To note about this clone: Sequencing ends 3 residues short of the CDR3 end; the germline J gene provides the rest. The rearrangement joins TRBV5-1 to TRBJ2-3; a possible D gene is TRBD1 (6 bases). Trimming took off 4 bases at V and 2 bases at J, with 20 bases between the two ends. The CDR3 loop spans 17 amino acids. Germline V gene data show CDR1 as SGHRS and CDR2 as YFSETQ. The DNA read from the CDR3 is TGCGCCAGCAGCCCACACCGGGACAACCCCATCACAGATACG. It translates to CASSPHRDNPITDT. The entire CDR3 protein is CASSPHRDNPITDTQYF.

Details on this clone: The CDR3 goes on 3 residues after the read ends, and that part is filled in from the germline J gene. The rearrangement joins TRBV10-1 to TRBJ2-3, with D unclear. Germline CDR1 and CDR2: WNHNN and SYGVQD (reference sequence). Between the trimmed V and J ends, which lost 3 bases and 2 bases, there was a span of 3 bases. This CDR3 has 12 residues. CDR3 in amino acids: CASSDHTDTQYF. The CDR3 bases that were read are TGCGCCAGCAGTGACCACACAGATACG.

The CDR3 protein is CSAATGRELFF. The DNA read from the CDR3 is TGCAGCGCTGCAACAGGGAGGGAG. The rearrangement links TRBV29-1 to TRBJ2-2, with D maybe TRBD1 (6 bases). From the germline J gene comes the end of the CDR3, since the read stops 3 residues before it. The length of the CDR3 is 11 residues. V lost 7 bases and J lost 9, with 12 bases in between. Germline V gene data show CDR1 as SQVTM and CDR2 as ANQGSEA.

Of note for this clone: The read ends 3 residues before the CDR3 terminus; that terminus is restored from the germline J gene. The chain joins TRBV20-1 to TRBJ2-7; 13 bases align to TRBD2. From germline, CDR1 is DFQATT and CDR2 SNEGSKA (reference sequence). Losses at the gene ends were 4 bases for V and 0 bases for J; bases not matched to a gene: 12. CDR3 size: 18 residues. The CDR3 sequence: CSATKTSGGILDSYEQYF. The DNA read from the CDR3 is TGCAGTGCTACCAAGACTAGCGGGGGGATTCTTGACTCCTACGAG.

Concerning this clone itself: The CDR3 end lies 3 residues beyond the end of the read and is filled in from the germline J gene. The chain uses TRBV11-2 and TRBJ2-5; 7 bases fit TRBD1. CDR1 and CDR2 (germline): SGHAT, FQNNGV. Trimming removed 4 bases from V and 4 bases from J; junction bases left unmatched: 6. The CDR3 is made up of 14 amino acids. CDR3 bases read: TGTGCCAGCAGCTCGTCAGGGGGTTCAGAGACC. The encoded protein is CASSSSGGSET. The CDR3 as a whole reads CASSSSGGSETQYF.

In the case of this clone: The read stops 3 residues short of the end of the CDR3; the missing end is completed from the germline J gene. This chain links TRBV28 with TRBJ1-5; possibly TRBD1 for D (5 bases). Germline CDR1 MDHEN, CDR2 SYDVKM. The V end was cut by 6 bases, the J end by 4 bases, with 10 bases between. CDR3 length: 13 amino acids. CDR3 amino acids: CASSWGLNQPQHF. CDR3 DNA (partial): TGTGCCAGCAGCTGGGGCTTGAATCAGCCC.

CDR3 DNA (partial): TGTGCCAGCAGCTTGGGACTAGCGGGGGATACG. Its protein product is CASSLGLAGDT. In full, the CDR3 reads CASSLGLAGDTQYF. The chain has TRBV5-6 and TRBJ2-3, with TRBD2 matching 11 bases. The observed sequence ends 3 residues before the CDR3 terminus, with the missing tail filled in from the germline J gene. V was pared by 0 bases and J by 6 bases, with 0 bases of the junction left unmatched. CDR1 is SGHDT and CDR2 is YYEEEE in the germline V gene. CDR3 length: 14 amino acids.

Of note for this clone: The CDR3 is cut off 3 residues early in the read; its end comes from the germline J gene. The chain carries TRBV20-1 and TRBJ1-4; D ambiguous. CDR1 and CDR2 from the germline V gene are DFQATT and SNEGSKA (reference sequence). The length of the CDR3 is 13 residues. V dropped 3 bases and J dropped 7 bases, with 12 bases sitting between them. The sequenced part of the CDR3 DNA is TGCAGTGCTAGGGGCCCCGAGGCTGAAAAA. Translating gives CSARGPEAEK. The full CDR3 is CSARGPEAEKLFF.

Here the CDR3 reads CASNSSLPGQGYQETQYF. The sequenced part of the CDR3 DNA is TGTGCCAGCAACTCCTCCCTCCCGGGACAGGGCTACCAAGAGACC. J is TRBJ2-5 and V is TRBV19; 9 bases align to TRBD1. The read gets to within 3 residues of the CDR3 end, and the germline J gene fills in the rest. The CDR3 consists of 18 residues. The germline V gene has CDR1 LNHDA and CDR2 SQIVND (reference sequence). V shed 9 bases, J shed 0 bases, and the junction held 17 bases outside the gene matches.

A word on this clone: The observed sequence ends 3 residues before the CDR3 terminus, with the missing tail filled in from the germline J gene. The chain recombines TRBV11-1 with TRBJ1-5, with TRBD1 as a possible D gene (5 bases). V was pared by 8 bases and J by 0 bases, with 14 bases between. Germline-derived CDR1 and CDR2 are SGHAT and FQDESV (reference sequence). This CDR3 has 15 residues. CDR3 in amino acids: CASSQGVNSNQPQHF. The CDR3 bases that were read are TGTGCCAGCTCCCAAGGGGTAAATAGCAATCAGCCC.

A note on this clone: The read gets to within 3 residues of the CDR3 end, and the germline J gene fills in the rest. This chain uses TRBV6-1 with TRBJ1-1; 11 bases line up with TRBD1. CDR3 length equals 17 residues. Germline values: CDR1 MNHNS, CDR2 SASEGT. With 2 bases clipped from V and 4 bases from J, the junction kept 9 bases outside the gene matches. The CDR3 bases that were read are TGTGCCAGCAGTGAACCAGCAAGGGACAGGGGGTCCACTGAA. Translated: CASSEPARDRGSTE. The entire CDR3 protein is CASSEPARDRGSTEAFF.

With regard to this clone: Read coverage stops 3 residues before the CDR3 terminus; the germline J gene supplies the remainder. The chain couples TRBV29-1 to TRBJ2-1, with 8 nucleotides matching TRBD2. Germline V gene data show CDR1 as SQVTM and CDR2 as ANQGSEA. V dropped 4 bases and J dropped 1; count of bases not matched to a gene: 9. This CDR3 has 16 amino acids. The CDR3 bases that were read are TGCAGCGTTGGGGGAGGTGGCGGGGGGTCCTACAATGAG. This sequence encodes CSVGGGGGGSYNE. The CDR3, in full, reads CSVGGGGGGSYNEQFF.

In the case of this clone: The read is 3 residues too short to cover the CDR3 end, so that end is filled in from the germline J gene. This sequence joins TRBV19 and TRBJ2-1; tentatively, D is TRBD2 (6 bases). Germline loops: CDR1 LNHDA, CDR2 SQIVND (reference sequence). The CDR3 extends over 14 amino acids. V gave up 2 bases and J gave up 6 bases, with 11 bases separating them. The sequenced CDR3 bases are TGTGCCAGTAGTATAACGGGGACTTGCAATGAG. It codes for CASSITGTCNE. The whole CDR3 protein reads CASSITGTCNEQFF.

The DNA read from the CDR3 is TGTGCCAGTAGCGATCCTGCCTTCAGGGTTTTTGATTCACCC. It encodes CASSDPAFRVFDSP. The whole CDR3 sequence reads CASSDPAFRVFDSPLHF. V usage is TRBV19 and J usage is TRBJ1-6, with D perhaps TRBD1 (5 bases). The read ends 3 residues shy of where the CDR3 ends; the end is completed using the germline J gene. The ends were cut back, 6 bases at V and 8 bases at J, with 23 bases in the middle. There are 17 residues in the CDR3. Germline V gene data show CDR1 as LNHDA and CDR2 as SQIVND (reference sequence).